The rows below give T cell receptor beta chains drawn from one sample of a study of blood T cell repertoires in COVID-19. Method: immunoSEQ multiplex PCR; TCRdb's copy keeps in-frame clones and lacks some. In the table there are 250,000 to 350,000 clones, 70% to 85% of which are singletons. The source material was peripheral blood. The receptors here all came from a human donor with COVID-19, enrolled during active disease. The donor label of this sample is uncertain. Both conserved end residues are part of each CDR3. The D gene is left open where the match is weak. The size entry is marked missing in some rows and otherwise reads once, few, many or a size class.

>TRBJ2-3|TRBV19|-|once
CASSGQSTSTDTQYF
TGTGCCAGTAGCGGACAGTCAACTAGCACAGATACGCAGTATTTT
>TRBJ2-1|TRBV7-3|TRBD2|-
CASSLTASGGLSEQFF
TGTGCCAGCAGCTTAACGGCCAGCGGGGGGTTGTCTGAGCAGTTCTTC
>TRBJ1-5|TRBV7-2|-|-
CASSLNRGGNQPQHF
TGTGCCAGCAGCTTAAACCGGGGAGGCAATCAGCCCCAGCATTTT
>TRBJ2-7|TRBV28|-|-
CASRARGGEQYF
TGTGCCAGCAGGGCGAGGGGGGGCGAGCAGTACTTC
>TRBJ1-6|TRBV29-1|TRBD1|-
CSVEGVDRGNLNSPLHF
TGCAGCGTTGAAGGCGTGGACAGGGGGAACCTTAATTCACCCCTCCACTTT
>TRBJ2-6|TRBV28|-|-
CASSPLNSGANVLTF
TGTGCCAGCAGCCCCCTTAACTCTGGGGCCAACGTCCTGACTTTC
>TRBJ2-1|TRBV29-1|TRBD2|few
CSVNGLAGEVTGSYNEQFF
TGCAGCGTGAACGGACTAGCGGGAGAGGTTACGGGATCCTACAATGAGCAGTTCTTC
>TRBJ1-5|TRBV30|-|-
CAWSADNRVYGNQPQHF
TGTGCCTGGAGTGCAGATAACAGGGTTTATGGCAATCAGCCCCAGCATTTT
>TRBJ1-5|TRBV28|-|few
CASTPLGTDHQPQHF
TGTGCCAGCACCCCATTGGGCACAGATCATCAGCCCCAGCATTTT
>TRBJ2-7|TRBV5-6|TRBD1|-
CASSPYKNGQVFYEQYF
TGTGCCAGCAGCCCATACAAGAACGGACAGGTCTTCTACGAGCAGTACTTC
>TRBJ1-5|TRBV30|-|-
CAWKGGELMPQHF
TGTGCCTGGAAGGGCGGGGAATTGATGCCCCAGCATTTT
>TRBJ2-3|TRBV6-4|TRBD2|few
CASSLGLERTDTQYF
TGTGCCAGCAGCCTGGGACTAGAGCGAACAGATACGCAGTATTTT
>TRBJ1-1|TRBV11-3|-|-
CASSLGGLSTEAFF
TGTGCCAGCAGCTTAGGGGGACTGTCCACTGAAGCTTTCTTT
>TRBJ1-2|TRBV5-6|-|-
CASSSAGVNYGYTF
TGTGCCAGCAGCTCGGCAGGGGTTAACTATGGCTACACCTTC
>TRBJ2-2|TRBV19|-|-
CASSRSVLNTGELFF
TGTGCCAGTAGTAGGTCGGTTCTTAACACCGGGGAGCTGTTTTTT
>TRBJ1-3|TRBV9|-|once
CASSVGAGSSGNTIYF
TGTGCCAGCAGCGTAGGGGCGGGTAGCTCTGGAAACACCATATATTTT
>TRBJ2-1|TRBV7-8|-|-
CASSLDAVGEQFF
TGTGCCAGCAGCTTAGATGCGGTTGGTGAGCAGTTCTTC
>TRBJ2-1|TRBV28|TRBD2|-
CASSLPSGVYNEQFF
TGTGCCAGCAGTTTGCCTAGCGGGGTCTACAATGAGCAGTTCTTC
>TRBJ1-5|TRBV28|TRBD1|-
CASRSPGQGFFRPQHF
TGTGCCAGCAGGTCTCCGGGACAGGGGTTCTTTCGGCCCCAGCATTTT
>TRBJ2-1|TRBV5-4|TRBD2|-
CASSYGLAGVNEQFF
TGTGCCAGCAGTTATGGACTAGCGGGAGTTAATGAGCAGTTCTTC
>TRBJ1-1|TRBV7-9|-|-
CASSSTENTEAFF
TGTGCCAGCAGTTCTACAGAGAACACTGAAGCTTTCTTT
>TRBJ2-2|TRBV2|TRBD1|once
CASSVIGTGLNGELFF
TGTGCCAGCAGTGTTATTGGGACAGGGCTTAACGGGGAGCTGTTTTTT
>TRBJ2-2|TRBV18|TRBD2|-
CASSRTSGRDTGELFF
TGTGCCAGCTCCCGGACTAGCGGGAGGGACACCGGGGAGCTGTTTTTT
>TRBJ1-6|TRBV30|-|few
CAWSKGGNSPLHF
TGTGCCTGGAGTAAGGGAGGTAACTCACCCCTCCACTTT
>TRBJ2-5|TRBV7-9|TRBD2|-
CASSLLGAGVPETQYF
TGTGCCAGCAGCTTACTCGGAGCGGGAGTGCCAGAGACCCAGTACTTC
>TRBJ1-4|TRBV5-6|TRBD1|once
CASSRRQGDEKLFF
TGTGCCAGCAGCAGAAGACAGGGGGATGAAAAACTGTTTTTT
>TRBJ1-2|TRBV12-3/TRBV12-4|-|-
CASSLGQFYGYTF
TGTGCCAGCAGTTTAGGACAGTTTTATGGCTACACCTTC
>TRBJ1-5|TRBV7-2|TRBD1|-
CASSLVTGVGNQPQHF
TGTGCCAGCAGCTTAGTGACAGGGGTGGGCAATCAGCCCCAGCATTTT
>TRBJ2-1|TRBV10-3|-|-
CAISELGSEGVVYNEQFF
TGTGCCATCAGTGAGTTGGGGTCAGAGGGAGTCGTCTACAATGAGCAGTTCTTC
>TRBJ1-3|TRBV9|TRBD1|-
CASSVVGTGGSGNTIYF
TGTGCCAGCAGCGTAGTTGGGACAGGGGGCTCTGGAAACACCATATATTTT
>TRBJ1-1|TRBV3-1/TRBV3-2|-|-
CASSQGGGFEAFF
TGTGCCAGCAGCCAAGGGGGCGGCTTTGAAGCTTTCTTT
>TRBJ1-1|TRBV7-3|-|-
CASSLGVGNTEAFF
TGTGCCAGCAGCTTAGGAGTAGGGAACACTGAAGCTTTCTTT
>TRBJ2-1|TRBV24-1|-|-
CATSDQTPTSYNEQFF
TGTGCCACCAGTGATCAAACTCCCACCTCCTACAATGAGCAGTTCTTC
>TRBJ1-2|TRBV19|-|-
CASSLNYGYTF
TGTGCCAGTAGTCTTAACTATGGCTACACCTTC
>TRBJ1-6|TRBV7-2|-|-
CASSPQGMRDSPLHF
TGTGCCAGCAGCCCACAGGGTATGAGGGATTCACCCCTCCACTTT
>TRBJ1-1|TRBV10-2|-|-
CASSPQTGNTEAFF
TGCGCCAGCAGTCCCCAGACAGGGAACACTGAAGCTTTCTTT
>TRBJ1-4|TRBV28|TRBD1|-
CASSLRTGPNEKLFF
TGTGCCAGCAGTCTACGGACAGGTCCTAATGAAAAACTGTTTTTT
>TRBJ2-2|TRBV6-2/TRBV6-3|TRBD2|-
CASSYSSMTGGGGELFF
TGTGCCAGCAGTTACTCGAGCATGACGGGAGGAGGAGGGGAGCTGTTTTTT
>TRBJ2-7|TRBV4-1|TRBD2|-
CASSQDVRAGAYEQYF
TGCGCCAGCAGCCAAGATGTACGAGCGGGGGCCTACGAGCAGTACTTC
>TRBJ2-1|TRBV5-1|TRBD1|-
CASSLGPTGAYNEQFF
TGCGCCAGCAGCTTGGGGCCCACAGGGGCCTACAATGAGCAGTTCTTC
>TRBJ1-2|TRBV4-1|TRBD1|-
CASSLHFGQGSNYGYTF
TGCGCCAGCAGCCTTCACTTCGGACAGGGGAGTAACTATGGCTACACCTTC
>TRBJ1-3|TRBV2|-|-
CASSPIRGAGNTIYF
TGTGCCAGCAGTCCCATCAGGGGAGCTGGAAACACCATATATTTT
>TRBJ1-2|TRBV20-1|TRBD1|-
CSASRTGDTGYTF
TGCAGTGCTAGTAGAACAGGGGATACTGGCTACACCTTC
>TRBJ2-7|TRBV5-1|-|-
CASSRALQGSYEQYF
TGCGCCAGCAGCCGCGCGCTTCAGGGTTCCTACGAGCAGTACTTC
>TRBJ2-7|TRBV11-2|TRBD1|-
CASSGGDRAYEQYF
TGTGCCAGCAGCGGGGGGGACAGGGCCTACGAGCAGTACTTC